This TCR beta chain appears in the sequencing data of a study of shared clonotypes between healthy human individuals. To note about this clone: The sample contains more than one DNA sequence encoding this CDR3.

Sequencing was performed with immunoSEQ multiplex PCR; in TCRdb, only in-frame clones are kept and a portion is missing. Of 2 million to 3 million clones in the sample, 80% to 95% were seen once. V lost 3 bases and J lost 0; bases outside the gene matches: 4. Germline CDR1 and CDR2: KGHSH and LQKENI. The CDR3 extends over 15 amino acids. The rearrangement uses TRBV18 and TRBJ1-1; 7 positions agree with TRBD1. This TCR was recovered from a man aged 18 to 35 in good health. Some clones in this sample may be carry-over from other donors' samples. The sequencing sample was made of naive CD4+ T cells from PBMCs. This sample's subset: CD45RA+ positively selected. The CDR3 region has the DNA TGTGCCAGCTCACCCCTACAGGGGATGAACACTGAAGCTTTCTTT. Its protein is CASSPLQGMNTEAFF.